Shown below are 5 T cell receptor beta chains from a single sample sequenced in a study of post-analysis software for immune sequencing data (dated by TCRdb to about 2015). The research as a whole found: Patients showed significantly higher frequencies than controls for a handful of TRBV segments, among them TRBV5-6, TRBV5-1 and TRBV20-1.

The protocol used for the library was PCR. The run used an Illumina HiSeq 2500. To reduce PCR and sequencing biases, unique molecular identifiers were built into the TCR beta cDNA libraries. TCRdb reanalyzed the raw reads on its own, using fastp at Q25 for trimming and MiXCR for clone calling, and kept in-frame beta chains. Each record represents a unique CDR3 protein, reported with the most common genes and DNA among its rows. The sample table shows approximately 660,000 distinct CDR3 sequences, and around 60% are seen once. Jointly, the top ten make up 10% to 12% of the sample. These receptors' antigens are unknown. Sequenced: blood. The origin of the receptors is a girl aged 2-15 years with multiple sclerosis.

V gene TRBV7-2 combines with J gene TRBJ2-7, with 11 bases fitting TRBD2. With V trimmed by 5 bases and J by 2 bases, 8 bases remained unmatched. This CDR3 contains 16 residues. Germline assignment: CDR1 SGHTA and CDR2 FQGNSA. The CDR3 protein is CASSPPLAGGTYEQYF. CDR3 DNA sequence: TGTGCCAGCAGCCCTCCCCTAGCGGGGGGCACCTACGAGCAGTACTTC.

This clonotype has just a few counts. The rearrangement links TRBV7-9 to TRBJ2-5; D uncertain. The closer fit of TRBJ2-7 to the DNA end suggests the J call may be wrong. Germline CDR1 and CDR2: SEHNR and FQNEAQ (reference sequence). This CDR3 is 14 amino acids long. Here the CDR3 DNA reads TGTGCCAGCAGCTTAGAAGAGGTCTACTACGAGCAGTACTTC. Protein product: CASSLEEVYYEQYF.

The V call is TRBV20-1, the J call TRBJ2-3, with 8 nucleotides matching TRBD2. Germline assignment: CDR1 DFQATT and CDR2 SNEGSKA (reference sequence). The CDR3 consists of 15 residues. The V gene end was trimmed by 5 bases and the J gene end by 1 base; junction bases not matched to a gene: 8. CDR3: CSAVAGGQGTDTQYF. For the CDR3, the DNA is TGCAGTGCTGTCGCGGGAGGCCAGGGCACAGATACGCAGTATTTT.

The V gene is TRBV6-5, the J gene TRBJ1-1, with TRBD1 identical over 9 bases. With 4 bases clipped from V and 8 bases from J, the junction kept 2 bases outside the gene matches. The V gene's germline CDR1 is MNHEY and CDR2 SVGAGI. The CDR3 spans 12 residues. The chain's CDR3 is CASSSGTGEAFF. The CDR3 DNA follows: TGTGCCAGCAGTTCCGGGACAGGGGAAGCTTTCTTT.

V is TRBV7-3 and J is TRBJ1-4, with D unresolved. The CDR3 length is 16 residues. Germline assignment: CDR1 SGHTA and CDR2 FQGTGA. Deletions cut 5 bases from V and 8 bases from J, with 21 bases between. This chain's CDR3 is CASSPLLGKLREKLFF. In DNA, the CDR3 is TGTGCCAGCAGCCCCCTCCTGGGGAAGTTGAGGGAAAAACTGTTTTTT.